There are a few counts of the clone carrying this T cell receptor beta chain. Its antigen remains unidentified. Every participating donor contributed approximately 9.5 milliliters of peripheral blood through a draw. The CDR3 length is 14 residues. CDR1 and CDR2 (germline): SGHTA, FQGNSA. V was trimmed by 2 bases and J by 1 base, leaving 8 bases between them. These data belong to a study of blood T cells in healthy people across ages. Study conclusions and caveats: The long-lived group displayed more naive CD4+ cells, plus higher diversity, than the aged donors did. Diversity of TCR beta per million T cells declined in a roughly linear way with age.

The second PCR ran about 6 to 12 cycles with a sample-barcoded 5' primer and J-beta primers. Using its own MiXCR run on the 5' RACE reads, TCRdb lists one record per CDR3 protein. The table includes 650,000 to 1,000,000 distinct CDR3 sequences, about 37% detected once. The sample was blood. This receptor was taken from a man between 18 and 29 years old in good health. V usage is TRBV7-2 and J usage is TRBJ1-2; no clear D. The CDR3 loop is CASSLSGDNYGYTF. For the CDR3, the DNA is TGTGCCAGCAGCTTATCCGGAGATAACTATGGCTACACCTTC.